This entry concerns a single T cell receptor (beta chain). Its cognate antigen has yet to be identified. One base away there is no much larger clone; base qualities are not given. A constant-region primer and ProtoScript II reverse transcriptase were used to reverse-transcribe TCRbeta-specific cDNA from 500 ng total RNA. Three nested multiplex PCR rounds, following a slightly modified ARM-PCR procedure, were used to build the TCRbeta libraries. Each of the first two PCR rounds ran for around 10 cycles using multiplex TRBV1-TRBV30 forward primers together with a Cbeta reverse primer. Sample barcodes and Illumina adapters were added in a final 25-cycle PCR using Deep VentR polymerase. Amplicons of 200-500 bp were gel-purified with a QIAquick gel extraction kit before sequencing. An Illumina HiSeq 2500 was used to sequence the TCRbeta amplicons, generating 250-bp paired-end reads. The study's processing was this. Quality trimming of reads was performed with Trimmomatic v0.33, and paired reads were merged with FLASH v1.2.11 so that full CDR3 sequences could be recovered. MiGEC v1.2.1b assigned V, D and J germline segments to the rearranged TCRbeta sequences. Clonotype statistics and Shannon-Wiener diversity indices were calculated with VDJtools v1.0.0. To cut down on sampling bias, every analysis after diversity analysis relied on just the 250 most abundant clonotypes from each sample. TCRdb reworked the public reads: Q25 trimming with fastp, MiXCR clone assembly, productive beta chains retained. Records with the same CDR3 protein are collapsed into one entry carrying the most frequent genes and DNA. These V and J calls are TCRdb output, not the study's own analysis. The sample table shows a few hundred thousand distinct CDR3 sequences, and 50% to 75% are seen once. More than 15% of the sample belongs to the ten largest clones.

TRIzol reagent was used to extract blood RNA from unsorted whole blood, while the DNeasy Blood & Tissue kit provided the germline DNA. At the time of sampling, the patients had chronic HBV infection and had not received any treatment. About 4 milliliters of peripheral blood were collected into K2EDTA tubes before surgery. The CDR3 starts with the cysteine, ends with the phenylalanine, and has 13 residues. Of all the DNA, just the CDR3 is kept, 39 bases in frame from base 1. Looking up the germline V gene yields CDR1 SGHAT and CDR2 FQNNGV. Between the V and J ends, shortened by 3 bases and 4 bases respectively, the junction contains 9 bases. These data come from a study of tumor-infiltrating lymphocytes in primary liver carcinoma (TCRdb year 2017). Describing the broader study: Four or five patients with histopathologically diagnosed primary liver carcinoma underwent surgical resection in China between November 2015 and March 2016. High reproducibility was observed for the technical replicate repertoires, with mean shared-clone rates around 0.89 and correlation coefficients above 0.98. TCRbeta repertoire sequencing covered approximately 35 specimens from 5 patients: 25 tumor regions, 5 adjacent noncancerous liver tissues and 5 peripheral blood samples. Hepatocellular carcinoma (four) or combined HCC and intrahepatic cholangiocarcinoma (one) was present in the five patients, who were three men and two women aged 30 to 69 years. The study combined TCRbeta repertoire sequencing, expression microarrays and whole-exome sequencing across five regions of each liver tumor, with adjacent normal tissue and blood. Tumors of the five patients were stage T1-T3 N0M0 with maximum diameters of roughly 4.2 to 11 cm. Samples yielded roughly 3.5 to 7.13 million productive TCRbeta reads; read depth did not differ significantly between tissue types.

Paper-wide results and their limitations: Because only the TCR beta chain was sequenced and unpaired alpha chains were not captured, true repertoire diversity is likely underestimated. Bulk unsorted samples precluded comparing CD4+ and CD8+ T cell repertoires. With just five patients in the study, the authors point out that the findings should be validated in a larger study. The top 250 clones made up a significantly larger repertoire fraction in tumors than in blood (p = 0.039). Consistent with antigen-driven expansion, pairs of tumor regions showed higher repertoire overlap (mean roughly 35%) than either tumor-adjacent pairs (around 17%) or tumor-blood pairs (about 15%).

What was sequenced was peripheral blood. The rearrangement joined TRBV11-2 to TRBJ2-5; a confident D gene designation cannot be given. The receptor was derived from a woman aged 30 to 39 with primary liver carcinoma and hepatitis B virus infection. The CDR3 sequence is CASSLGFGETQYF. In nucleotides, the sequence is TGTGCCAGCAGCTTGGGATTTGGAGAGACCCAGTACTTC.